This is a list of T cell receptor beta chains from one sample in a study of CD8+ T cells in alopecia areata. The assay was immunoSEQ multiplex PCR, and TCRdb's table has in-frame clones only and misses some. Among about 270,000 clones listed, 50% to 75% were seen once. The source material was CD4+ T cells sorted from blood, sampled around week 54, from a patient treated with tofacitinib. Every receptor here comes from a human donor with alopecia areata. The CDR3 runs from the conserved cysteine through the conserved F or W. A D gene is named only where the DNA matches it firmly. The listing skips clone size in some rows; elsewhere it reads once, few, many or a size class.

V: TRBV18
J: TRBJ2-1
D: -
size: -
DNA: TGTGCCAGCTCACCCTTTGTCGGCAGGGCAAACAATGAGCAGTTCTTC
CDR3: CASSPFVGRANNEQFF

V: TRBV30
J: TRBJ2-3
D: TRBD2
size: -
DNA: TGTGCCTGCAATAGCCTAGCGGGGGGGACAGATACGCAGTATTTT
CDR3: CACNSLAGGTDTQYF

V: TRBV29-1
J: TRBJ1-1
D: -
size: -
DNA: TGCAGCGTTGGACACCCGAACACTGAAGCTTTCTTT
CDR3: CSVGHPNTEAFF

V: TRBV4-2
J: TRBJ1-1
D: TRBD1
size: few
DNA: TGTGCCAGCAGCCGACAGGGGGCGAGGACTGAAGCTTTCTTT
CDR3: CASSRQGARTEAFF

V: TRBV2
J: TRBJ2-3
D: TRBD2
size: -
DNA: TGTGCCAGCAGTGAAAGGGCTAGCGGGGGAGCTAGCACAGATACGCAGTATTTT
CDR3: CASSERASGGASTDTQYF

V: TRBV4-2
J: TRBJ2-7
D: TRBD1
size: -
DNA: TGTGCCAGCAGCCAAGATTACAGGGGATCTCCCTACGAGCAGTACTTC
CDR3: CASSQDYRGSPYEQYF

V: TRBV6-1
J: TRBJ1-1
D: TRBD1
size: -
DNA: TGTGCCAGCAGGTCGACAGGGGTAAACACTGAAGCTTTCTTT
CDR3: CASRSTGVNTEAFF

V: TRBV29-1
J: TRBJ2-5
D: -
size: -
DNA: TGCAGCGTTGACGGGGTAGGGGGCCAAGAGACCCAGTACTTC
CDR3: CSVDGVGGQETQYF

V: TRBV27
J: TRBJ2-5
D: -
size: -
DNA: TGTGCCAGCGGGGGGACAGTTAAGACCCAGTACTTC
CDR3: CASGGTVKTQYF

V: TRBV5-1
J: TRBJ2-7
D: -
size: -
DNA: TGCGCCAGCAGTAACCTCTACGAGCAGTACTTC
CDR3: CASSNLYEQYF